What follows are 28 T cell receptor beta chains derived from one specimen sequenced in a study of cytomegalovirus exposure and HLA in healthy donors. The PCR was carried out with 60 Vbeta primers and 13 Jbeta primers. This table comes from immunoSEQ multiplex PCR, and its TCRdb copy is limited to in-frame clones, with some not included. This table holds 100,000 to 150,000 clones, more than 80% found once. Sequences were obtained from PBMCs. These receptors all stem from a man aged 35-49 years in good health and CMV-seronegative.

This clone showed up just once. The V gene is TRBV18, the J gene TRBJ2-7, with D unclear. Germline V gene data show CDR1 as KGHSH and CDR2 as LQKENI. Trimming stripped 2 bases from V and 7 bases from J, with 12 bases between. The CDR3 runs to 13 residues. CDR3: CASSPETFREQYF. The CDR3 coding sequence is TGTGCCAGCTCACCAGAGACATTTAGGGAGCAGTACTTC.

J is TRBJ1-1 and V is TRBV4-2; D remains ambiguous. CDR3 size: 16 residues. Germline V CDR1 and CDR2: LGHNA, YNFKEQ. V lost 5 bases, J lost 7 bases, and 23 bases lay in between. The CDR3 bases are TGTGCCAGCAGCTCCCTAGAGGGAGCAAAGGAGGATGAAGCTTTCTTT. This codes for CASSSLEGAKEDEAFF.

The chain links TRBV2 to TRBJ1-2; 7 bases fit TRBD1. This CDR3 comprises 15 residues. V gave up 7 bases and J gave up 6 bases; unmatched junction bases: 14. Germline V gene data show CDR1 as SNHLY and CDR2 as FYNNEI. The CDR3 sequence is CASTRRRGTAHGYTF. As DNA, the CDR3 is TGTGCCAGCACCCGCAGACGTGGGACAGCGCATGGCTACACCTTC.

The chain joins TRBV18 to TRBJ2-5; TRBD2 matches 7 bases. V was pared by 6 bases and J by 1 base, with 8 bases of the junction left unmatched. Germline CDR1 KGHSH, CDR2 LQKENI. The length of the CDR3 is 15 residues. The CDR3 DNA is TGTGCCAGCTCGCGAGCGACGGGGGGCCAAGAGACCCAGTACTTC. Translating gives CASSRATGGQETQYF.

This chain connects TRBV6-1 to TRBJ1-2; 7 bases fit TRBD1. Germline trimming cut 7 bases from V and 7 bases from J; bases unmatched to any gene: 9. The CDR3 sequence is 13 residues long. In germline, CDR1 is MNHNS, CDR2 SASEGT. The CDR3 spells CASMRQGVVGYTF. The CDR3, as DNA: TGTGCCAGCATGAGACAGGGCGTGGTTGGCTACACCTTC.

Regarding this clone: Other DNA sequences within the sample encode an identical CDR3. V and J are TRBV30 and TRBJ1-2, with 7 positions matching TRBD1. This CDR3 contains 12 residues. Germline-derived CDR1 and CDR2 are GTSNPN and SVGIG (reference sequence). V lost 5 bases, J lost 2 bases, and 2 bases stayed unmatched. The CDR3 DNA is TGTGCCTGGTCGACAGGGAACTATGGCTACACCTTC. It codes for CAWSTGNYGYTF. Full variable domain (rest looked up from reference TRBV30 and TRBJ1-2): SQTIHQWPATLVQPVGSPLSLECTVEGTSNPNLYWYRQAAGRGLQLLFYSVGIGQISSEVPQNLSASRPQDRQFILSSKKLLLSDSGFYLCAWSTGNYGYTFGSGTRLTVV.

This clone was recorded only once. The chain combines TRBV7-6 with TRBJ1-5; no clear D gene. The V gene's germline CDR1 is SGHVS and CDR2 FNYEAQ. With 5 bases removed from V and 0 bases from J, the gap between germline ends came to 11 bases. This CDR3 has 15 amino acids. The CDR3 sequence is CASSQTPYSNQPQHF. Written as DNA, the CDR3 is TGTGCCAGCAGCCAGACACCATATAGCAATCAGCCCCAGCATTTT.

This clone has a single count. The rearrangement uses TRBV28 and TRBJ1-5, with 9 bases identical to TRBD1. The CDR3 length is 14 residues. CDR1 and CDR2 from the germline V gene are MDHEN and SYDVKM. The V and J ends lost 5 bases and 7 bases, in that order; junction bases with no gene match: 6. The CDR3 DNA is TGTGCCAGCAGTCCACAGGGGGCAGGCCAGCCCCAGCATTTT. Its translation: CASSPQGAGQPQHF.

This chain joins TRBV29-1 and TRBJ2-5; 9 bases align to TRBD1. The CDR3 length is 14 residues. Germline V gene lookup returns CDR1 SQVTM and CDR2 ANQGSEA. V lost 2 bases to trimming and J lost 1 base; unmatched junction nucleotides: 2. CDR3 bases: TGCAGCGTTGAACGGGACAGGGTCCAAGAGACCCAGTACTTC. Residues: CSVERDRVQETQYF.

The chain is built from TRBV19 and TRBJ2-5; 11 bases are shared with TRBD2. Looked up from germline, CDR1 is LNHDA and CDR2 is SQIVND (reference sequence). The junction had 7 bases not matched to a gene; V was cut back by 6 bases and J by 4 bases. The CDR3 is made up of 15 amino acids. As DNA, the CDR3 is TGTGCCAGTAGGGAGACTAGCGGGGCCATAGAGACCCAGTACTTC. This codes for CASRETSGAIETQYF. Combining the CDR3 with reference TRBV19 and TRBJ2-5 gives the whole variable domain DGGITQSPKYLFRKEGQNVTLSCEQNLNHDAMYWYRQDPGQGLRLIYYSQIVNDFQKGDIAEGYSVSREKKESFPLTVTSAQKNPTAFYLCASRETSGAIETQYFGPGTRLLVL.

This clone appeared a few times. The rearrangement uses TRBV7-2 and TRBJ2-7; TRBD1 matches 9 bases. The ends lost 4 bases at V and 8 bases at J; junction bases unmatched: 9. This CDR3 spans 14 amino acids. The V gene's germline CDR1 is SGHTA and CDR2 FQGNSA. The CDR3: CASSSGTGLVKQYF. CDR3 nucleotide sequence: TGTGCCAGCAGCTCCGGGACAGGGTTAGTGAAGCAGTACTTC.

The genes are TRBV6-1 and TRBJ2-1; TRBD2 agrees at 7 bases. The CDR3 runs 17 residues. V lost 2 bases and J lost 2; bases outside the gene matches: 9. Germline-derived CDR1 and CDR2 are MNHNS and SASEGT. CDR3 in amino acids: CASSEMGGGPPYNEQFF. CDR3 in DNA: TGTGCCAGCAGTGAAATGGGGGGGGGACCCCCCTACAATGAGCAGTTCTTC.

The chain has TRBV13 and TRBJ2-6; TRBD1 aligns across 7 bases. This CDR3 has 18 residues. After removal of 1 base from V and 1 base from J, the junction contained 7 bases not matched to a gene. Germline V gene data show CDR1 as PRHDT and CDR2 as FYEKMQ (reference sequence). The CDR3 here is CASSLVDRQESGANVLTF. The DNA for the CDR3 is TGTGCCAGCAGCTTAGTGGACAGGCAGGAGTCTGGGGCCAACGTCCTGACTTTC.

The chain is built from TRBV10-3 and TRBJ2-2; TRBD1 is a possible D gene (7 bases). The CDR3 totals 15 residues. The germline V gene encodes CDR1 ENHRY and CDR2 SYGVKD. V lost 6 bases to trimming and J lost 0 bases, with 11 bases between them. The CDR3 sequence is CAISQGGSNTGELFF. CDR3 in DNA: TGTGCCATCAGCCAGGGGGGATCGAACACCGGGGAGCTGTTTTTT.

The chain uses TRBV29-1 and TRBJ1-4; no clear D gene. V was pared by 3 bases and J by 7 bases, with 9 bases between. The germline gives CDR1 SQVTM, CDR2 ANQGSEA. The CDR3 covers 12 residues. DNA of the CDR3: TGCAGCGTTGACGATAGTAGTGAAAAACTGTTTTTT. Translating it yields CSVDDSSEKLFF.

This chain links TRBV5-1 with TRBJ1-1; D gene unclear. The CDR3 is made up of 13 amino acids. The V end lost 4 bases, the J end lost 4 bases, and 11 bases lay between the germline ends. Germline loops: CDR1 SGHRS, CDR2 YFSETQ. The CDR3 loop is CASSPTSTTEAFF. The DNA of the CDR3 is TGCGCCAGCAGCCCCACCTCTACCACTGAAGCTTTCTTT.

The CDR3 sequence: CAWSVQGETQYF. CDR3 bases: TGTGCCTGGAGTGTACAGGGAGAGACCCAGTACTTC. This chain links TRBV30 with TRBJ2-5, with a weak D call TRBD1 (6 bases). Trimming removed 0 bases from V and 4 bases from J, with 6 bases in between. The CDR3 is 12 amino acids. Germline CDR1 reads GTSNPN; CDR2 reads SVGIG (reference sequence).

This clone turned up a few times. The rearrangement links TRBV6-5 to TRBJ1-4; weak D call: TRBD1 (5 bases). From germline, CDR1 is MNHEY and CDR2 SVGAGI. Trimming left V 2 bases short and J 5 bases short, with 9 bases between. The CDR3 consists of 14 residues. The CDR3 reads CASSYGGLNEKLFF. Here the CDR3 DNA reads TGTGCCAGCAGTTACGGGGGGTTAAATGAAAAACTGTTTTTT.

The rearrangement links TRBV15 to TRBJ2-5; TRBD1 matches 8 bases. This CDR3 spans 15 amino acids. After removal of 0 bases from V and 4 bases from J, the junction contained 4 bases not matched to a gene. Germline V CDR1 and CDR2: LNHNV, YYDKDF (reference sequence). The CDR3 protein is CATSRDRTGPETQYF. The CDR3 region has the DNA TGTGCCACCAGCAGAGATCGGACAGGGCCAGAGACCCAGTACTTC.

The V and J genes are TRBV28 and TRBJ2-4; D might be TRBD1 (7 bases). The germline V gene has CDR1 MDHEN and CDR2 SYDVKM. This CDR3 is built from 14 residues. The germline V and J ends were trimmed by 3 bases and 6 bases, with 12 bases remaining between them. Here the CDR3 reads CASSFPGGLNIQYF. In DNA, the CDR3 is TGTGCCAGCAGTTTCCCAGGGGGGTTAAACATTCAGTACTTC.

The chain combines TRBV29-1 with TRBJ2-2, with TRBD2 matching 12 bases. The CDR3 is made up of 15 amino acids. Germline assignment: CDR1 SQVTM and CDR2 ANQGSEA. V shed 6 bases, J shed 6 bases, and the junction held 8 bases outside the gene matches. CDR3 residues: CSVSGLAGSPGELFF. The CDR3 DNA is TGCAGCGTGTCCGGACTAGCGGGAAGCCCCGGGGAGCTGTTTTTT.

V gene TRBV7-5 combines with J gene TRBJ1-5; the table assigns TRBD1, which was not confirmed against the DNA. TRBV7-5 is termed a pseudogene. The CDR3 has 15 residues. The CDR3 here is CVRSLNRLSNQPQHF. Written as DNA, the CDR3 is TGTGTCAGAAGCCTGAACAGGCTTAGCAATCAGCCCCAGCATTTT.

V gene TRBV10-2 combines with J gene TRBJ2-7, with a possible D match to TRBD2 (5 bases). V was pared by 6 bases and J by 4 bases, with 16 bases between. Germline V gene data show CDR1 as WSHSY and CDR2 as SAAADI. The CDR3 loop spans 14 amino acids. CDR3 region: CASRSGSGGYEQYF. DNA for the CDR3: TGCGCCAGCAGGAGTGGGAGTGGTGGTTACGAGCAGTACTTC.

The chain recombines TRBV9 with TRBJ1-6; no firm D call. Germline values: CDR1 SGDLS, CDR2 YYNGEE. Trimming removed 8 bases from V and 8 bases from J, with 17 bases in between. The CDR3 runs 14 residues. The CDR3 loop reads CASGSSPGYSPLHF. Written as DNA, the CDR3 is TGTGCCAGTGGCTCCTCCCCAGGTTATTCACCCCTCCACTTT.

The chain recombines TRBV29-1 with TRBJ2-3, with D perhaps TRBD2 (7 bases). CDR1 is SQVTM, CDR2 ANQGSEA, per germline. This CDR3 is built from 13 residues. Trimming pared 8 bases from V and 1 base from J, leaving 13 bases between. The CDR3 loop reads CSSEGGGTDTQYF. In nucleotides, the CDR3 is TGCAGCTCGGAAGGGGGGGGCACAGATACGCAGTATTTT.

The chain couples TRBV6-5 to TRBJ1-1, with no clear D. The length of the CDR3 is 14 residues. V lost 0 bases to trimming and J lost 5 bases, with 10 bases between them. Germline V gives CDR1 MNHEY, CDR2 SVGAGI. The chain's CDR3 is CASSYSIGRTEAFF. The CDR3 nucleotides are TGTGCCAGCAGTTACTCGATCGGGAGGACTGAAGCTTTCTTT.

This clone was observed once. Other DNA sequences within the sample encode an identical CDR3. This sequence joins TRBV4-1 and TRBJ2-5; 7 nucleotides agree with TRBD2. The CDR3 sequence is 13 residues long. Germline V gene lookup returns CDR1 MGHRA and CDR2 YSYEKL. The junction had 5 bases not matched to a gene; V was cut back by 5 bases and J by 5 bases. The chain's CDR3 is CASSLTGGETQYF. The CDR3 nucleotides read TGCGCCAGCAGCTTAACCGGGGGGGAGACCCAGTACTTC.

The chain links TRBV19 to TRBJ1-5, with a possible D match to TRBD1 (6 bases). V was clipped by 3 bases and J by 1 base, with 7 bases between them. There are 14 residues in the CDR3. CDR1 and CDR2 from the germline V gene are LNHDA and SQIVND (reference sequence). The DNA of the CDR3 is TGTGCCAGTAGTATGGGGGCAAGCAATCAGCCCCAGCATTTT. Translation gives CASSMGASNQPQHF.